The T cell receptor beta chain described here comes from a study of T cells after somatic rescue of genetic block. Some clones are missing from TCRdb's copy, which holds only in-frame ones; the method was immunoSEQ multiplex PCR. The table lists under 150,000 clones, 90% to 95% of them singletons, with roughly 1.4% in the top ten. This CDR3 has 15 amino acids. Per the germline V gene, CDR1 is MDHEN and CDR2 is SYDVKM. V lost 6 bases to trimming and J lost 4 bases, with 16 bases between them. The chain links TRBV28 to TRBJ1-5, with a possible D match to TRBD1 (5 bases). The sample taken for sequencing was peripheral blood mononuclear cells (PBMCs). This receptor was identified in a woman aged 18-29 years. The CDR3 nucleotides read TGTGCCAGCAGCTGGGAGCAGGGTCGGAATCAGCCCCAGCATTTT. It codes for CASSWEQGRNQPQHF.